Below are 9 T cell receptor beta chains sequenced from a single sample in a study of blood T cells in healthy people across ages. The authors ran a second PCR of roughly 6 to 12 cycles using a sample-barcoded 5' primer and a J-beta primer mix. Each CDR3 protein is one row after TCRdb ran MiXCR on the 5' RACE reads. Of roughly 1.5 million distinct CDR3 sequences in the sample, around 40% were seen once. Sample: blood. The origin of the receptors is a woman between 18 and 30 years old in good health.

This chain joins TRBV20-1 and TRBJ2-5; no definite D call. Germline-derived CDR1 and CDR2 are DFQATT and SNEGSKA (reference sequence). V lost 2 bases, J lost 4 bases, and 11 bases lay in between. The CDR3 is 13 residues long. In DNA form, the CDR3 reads TGCAGTGCTAGAAAAACAGTCGGAGAGACCCAGTACTTC. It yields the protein CSARKTVGETQYF.

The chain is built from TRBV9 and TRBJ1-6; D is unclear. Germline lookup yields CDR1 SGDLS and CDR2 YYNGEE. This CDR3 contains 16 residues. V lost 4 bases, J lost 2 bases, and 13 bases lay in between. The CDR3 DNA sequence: TGTGCCAGCAGCTCCTGGATGGGCCCCTATAATTCACCCCTCCACTTT. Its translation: CASSSWMGPYNSPLHF.

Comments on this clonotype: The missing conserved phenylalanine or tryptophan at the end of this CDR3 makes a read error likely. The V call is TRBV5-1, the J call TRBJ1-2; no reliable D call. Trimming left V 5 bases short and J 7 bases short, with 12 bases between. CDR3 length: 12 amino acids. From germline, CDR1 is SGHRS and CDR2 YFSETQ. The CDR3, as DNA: TGCGCCAGCAGACTCAGTACGGGTGGCTACACCGTC. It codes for CASRLSTGGYTV.

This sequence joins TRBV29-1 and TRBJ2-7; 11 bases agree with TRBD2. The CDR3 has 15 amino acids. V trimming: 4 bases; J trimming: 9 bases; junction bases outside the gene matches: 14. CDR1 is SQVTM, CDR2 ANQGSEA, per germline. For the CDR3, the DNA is TGCAGCGTTGGGACTAGCGGGTTTTTAACCCGGGGGCAGTACTTC. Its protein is CSVGTSGFLTRGQYF.

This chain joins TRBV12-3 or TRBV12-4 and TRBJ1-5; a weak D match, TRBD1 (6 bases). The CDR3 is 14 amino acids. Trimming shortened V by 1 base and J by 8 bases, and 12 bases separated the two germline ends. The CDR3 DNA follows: TGTGCCAGCAGTTTAGGGTGGGGGCCGGAGCCCCAGCATTTT. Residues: CASSLGWGPEPQHF.

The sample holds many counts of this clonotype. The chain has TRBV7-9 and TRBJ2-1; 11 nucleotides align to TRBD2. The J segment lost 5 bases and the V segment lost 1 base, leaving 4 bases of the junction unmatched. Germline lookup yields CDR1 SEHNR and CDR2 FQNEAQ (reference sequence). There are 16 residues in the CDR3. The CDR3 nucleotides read TGTGCCAGCAGCTTAGGGCTAGCGGGAGGTAACAATGAGCAGTTCTTC. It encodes CASSLGLAGGNNEQFF.

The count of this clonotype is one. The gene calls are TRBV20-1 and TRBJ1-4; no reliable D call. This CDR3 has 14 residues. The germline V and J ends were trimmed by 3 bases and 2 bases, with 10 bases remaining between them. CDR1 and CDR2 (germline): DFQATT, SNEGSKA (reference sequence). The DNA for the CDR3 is TGCAGTGCTAGGCGCGGGAATACTAATGAAAAACTGTTTTTT. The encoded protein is CSARRGNTNEKLFF.

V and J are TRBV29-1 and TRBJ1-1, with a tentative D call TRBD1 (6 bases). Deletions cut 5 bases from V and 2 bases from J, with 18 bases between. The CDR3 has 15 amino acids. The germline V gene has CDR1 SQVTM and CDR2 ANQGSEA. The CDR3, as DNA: TGCAGCGTTTCCGAAGGGGGACGCCTCAACACTGAAGCTTTCTTT. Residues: CSVSEGGRLNTEAFF. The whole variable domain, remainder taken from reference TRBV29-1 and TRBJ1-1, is SAVISQKPSRDICQRGTSLTIQCQVDSQVTMMFWYRQQPGQSLTLIATANQGSEATYESGFVIDKFPISRPNLTFSTLTVSNMSPEDSSIYLCSVSEGGRLNTEAFFGQGTRLTVV.

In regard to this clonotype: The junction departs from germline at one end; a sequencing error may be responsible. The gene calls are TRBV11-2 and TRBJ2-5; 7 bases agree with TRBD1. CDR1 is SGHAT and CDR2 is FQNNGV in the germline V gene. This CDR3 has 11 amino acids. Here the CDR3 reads CVSSIQGKQYF. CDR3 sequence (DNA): TGTGTCAGCAGCATACAGGGGAAGCAGTACTTC.